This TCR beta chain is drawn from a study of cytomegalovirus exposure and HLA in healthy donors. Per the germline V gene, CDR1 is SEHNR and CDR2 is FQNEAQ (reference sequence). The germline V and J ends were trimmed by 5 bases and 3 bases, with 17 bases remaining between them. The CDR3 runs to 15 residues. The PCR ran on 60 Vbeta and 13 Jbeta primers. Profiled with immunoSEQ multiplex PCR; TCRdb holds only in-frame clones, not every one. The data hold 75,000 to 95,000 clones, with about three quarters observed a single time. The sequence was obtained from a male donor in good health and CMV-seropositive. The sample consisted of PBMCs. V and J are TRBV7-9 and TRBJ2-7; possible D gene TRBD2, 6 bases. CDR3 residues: CASSHTGTVYYEQYF. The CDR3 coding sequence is TGTGCCAGCAGCCATACCGGGACTGTCTACTACGAGCAGTACTTC.